Listed below are T cell receptor beta chains from one sample, sequenced in a study of cytomegalovirus exposure and HLA in healthy donors. TCRdb's table, derived via immunoSEQ multiplex PCR, lists solely in-frame clones and lacks some. The ten top clones account for roughly 1.2%, within a sample of roughly 200,000 clones. Specimen: PBMCs. The origin of the receptors is a girl aged 2-15 years in good health and CMV-seropositive. CDR3s leave out the opening cysteine and the closing phenylalanine or tryptophan. The order of the fields is CDR3 protein, J gene, V gene, CDR3 length.

cdr3_aa: ASSLSQGSVAEAF
j_call: TRBJ1-1
v_call: TRBV7-9
cdr3_length: 13

cdr3_aa: ASSALSSGDYEQY
j_call: TRBJ2-7
v_call: TRBV11-2
cdr3_length: 13

cdr3_aa: ASSLALLASGNIYEQY
j_call: TRBJ2-7
v_call: TRBV7-2
cdr3_length: 16

cdr3_aa: ASRDRVGNQPQH
j_call: TRBJ1-5
v_call: TRBV6-1
cdr3_length: 12

cdr3_aa: ASSFSGTGGSPLH
j_call: TRBJ1-6
v_call: TRBV27
cdr3_length: 13

cdr3_aa: ASSYLLAVSYEQY
j_call: NA
v_call: TRBV6-5
cdr3_length: 13

cdr3_aa: ASSLAGGGQGNSPLH
j_call: TRBJ1-6
v_call: TRBV5-1
cdr3_length: 15

cdr3_aa: ASRKVGSTEAF
j_call: TRBJ1-1
v_call: TRBV21-1
cdr3_length: 11

cdr3_aa: ASSSRTGGRGQPQH
j_call: TRBJ1-5
v_call: TRBV19
cdr3_length: 14

cdr3_aa: ASSLTGSQETQY
j_call: TRBJ2-5
v_call: TRBV27
cdr3_length: 12

cdr3_aa: ASRRGQGNSPLH
j_call: TRBJ1-6
v_call: TRBV10-2
cdr3_length: 12

cdr3_aa: ASSYRGGNEQF
j_call: TRBJ2-1
v_call: TRBV27
cdr3_length: 11

cdr3_aa: AWSGTGGAVYYGYT
j_call: TRBJ1-2
v_call: TRBV30
cdr3_length: 14

cdr3_aa: ASSGLAQTLYNEQF
j_call: TRBJ2-1
v_call: TRBV10-2
cdr3_length: 14

cdr3_aa: ASSYHYGRPTYEQY
j_call: TRBJ2-7
v_call: TRBV28
cdr3_length: 14

cdr3_aa: ATSPRTGGLETQY
j_call: TRBJ2-5
v_call: TRBV15
cdr3_length: 13

cdr3_aa: ATSPSKGSYEQY
j_call: TRBJ2-7
v_call: TRBV15
cdr3_length: 12

cdr3_aa: ASSSSQRASNQPQH
j_call: TRBJ1-5
v_call: TRBV7-2
cdr3_length: 14

cdr3_aa: SVAAGTGGLYEQY
j_call: NA
v_call: TRBV29-1
cdr3_length: 13

cdr3_aa: ASSSQGYEQY
j_call: TRBJ2-7
v_call: TRBV9
cdr3_length: 10

cdr3_aa: ASSLRGLERLG
j_call: TRBJ2-7
v_call: TRBV11-2
cdr3_length: 11

cdr3_aa: ASAPNQMVQKRDNIQPQH
j_call: TRBJ1-5
v_call: TRBV19
cdr3_length: 18

cdr3_aa: AISTVAGGGETQY
j_call: TRBJ2-5
v_call: TRBV10-3
cdr3_length: 13

cdr3_aa: ASGQSYGYT
j_call: TRBJ1-2
v_call: TRBV6-1
cdr3_length: 9

cdr3_aa: AATSGRVGEQY
j_call: TRBJ2-5
v_call: TRBV28
cdr3_length: 11

cdr3_aa: ASSLKASDPSYEQY
j_call: NA
v_call: TRBV5-1
cdr3_length: 14

cdr3_aa: ASSLASGQGGSGNTIY
j_call: TRBJ1-3
v_call: TRBV5-1
cdr3_length: 16

cdr3_aa: ASSQSGGGPGEAF
j_call: TRBJ1-1
v_call: TRBV23-1
cdr3_length: 13

cdr3_aa: SVIVGYGYT
j_call: TRBJ1-2
v_call: TRBV29-1
cdr3_length: 9

cdr3_aa: ASSRGQGGFNTEAF
j_call: TRBJ1-1
v_call: TRBV18
cdr3_length: 14

cdr3_aa: AWSLRGGVVYNEQF
j_call: TRBJ2-1
v_call: TRBV30
cdr3_length: 14

cdr3_aa: ASRRHDTQY
j_call: TRBJ2-3
v_call: TRBV19
cdr3_length: 9

cdr3_aa: ASSLDWETQY
j_call: TRBJ2-5
v_call: TRBV7-9
cdr3_length: 10

cdr3_aa: ASSYSPGIAKNIQY
j_call: TRBJ2-4
v_call: TRBV6-5
cdr3_length: 14

cdr3_aa: ASSGLAGVRENIQY
j_call: TRBJ2-4
v_call: TRBV19
cdr3_length: 14

cdr3_aa: ASRKRGGGTEAF
j_call: TRBJ1-1
v_call: TRBV7-9
cdr3_length: 12

cdr3_aa: ASSFGQANYEQY
j_call: TRBJ2-7
v_call: TRBV5-4
cdr3_length: 12

cdr3_aa: ASSTDRGSHEQY
j_call: TRBJ2-7
v_call: TRBV6-5
cdr3_length: 12

cdr3_aa: ASSRINWGLAGDTQY
j_call: TRBJ2-3
v_call: TRBV14
cdr3_length: 15

cdr3_aa: ASSLGRGAGAIGEQF
j_call: TRBJ2-1
v_call: TRBV7-2
cdr3_length: 15

cdr3_aa: ASTPRGREGTEAF
j_call: TRBJ1-1
v_call: TRBV19
cdr3_length: 13

cdr3_aa: ASSYSGGGANVLT
j_call: TRBJ2-6
v_call: TRBV6-6
cdr3_length: 13

cdr3_aa: ASSWGTGGGNEQF
j_call: TRBJ2-1
v_call: TRBV5-1
cdr3_length: 13

cdr3_aa: ASSLGGYGYT
j_call: TRBJ1-2
v_call: TRBV7-2
cdr3_length: 10

cdr3_aa: ASSLQGQGSGNTIY
j_call: TRBJ1-3
v_call: TRBV5-1
cdr3_length: 14

cdr3_aa: ASSLGGRAGETQY
j_call: TRBJ2-5
v_call: TRBV7-9
cdr3_length: 13

cdr3_aa: ASSEARDRPIYEQY
j_call: TRBJ2-7
v_call: TRBV6-1
cdr3_length: 14

cdr3_aa: ASNPRTSSNEQF
j_call: TRBJ2-1
v_call: TRBV4-1
cdr3_length: 12

cdr3_aa: ASSLIFRETQY
j_call: TRBJ2-5
v_call: TRBV5-1
cdr3_length: 11

cdr3_aa: AGGGAMNTEAF
j_call: TRBJ1-1
v_call: TRBV30
cdr3_length: 11

cdr3_aa: ATFRDSEAF
j_call: TRBJ1-1
v_call: TRBV2
cdr3_length: 9

cdr3_aa: ASSFRTSGPQETQY
j_call: TRBJ2-5
v_call: TRBV11-2
cdr3_length: 14

cdr3_aa: ASLAQGEQY
j_call: TRBJ2-7
v_call: TRBV2
cdr3_length: 9

cdr3_aa: ASSLNNNQPQH
j_call: TRBJ1-5
v_call: TRBV7-3
cdr3_length: 11

cdr3_aa: ASRSSDREQY
j_call: TRBJ2-7
v_call: TRBV28
cdr3_length: 10

cdr3_aa: ASSASSSYNEQF
j_call: TRBJ2-1
v_call: TRBV10-1
cdr3_length: 12

cdr3_aa: ASSPTGTVYEQY
j_call: TRBJ2-7
v_call: TRBV11-2
cdr3_length: 12